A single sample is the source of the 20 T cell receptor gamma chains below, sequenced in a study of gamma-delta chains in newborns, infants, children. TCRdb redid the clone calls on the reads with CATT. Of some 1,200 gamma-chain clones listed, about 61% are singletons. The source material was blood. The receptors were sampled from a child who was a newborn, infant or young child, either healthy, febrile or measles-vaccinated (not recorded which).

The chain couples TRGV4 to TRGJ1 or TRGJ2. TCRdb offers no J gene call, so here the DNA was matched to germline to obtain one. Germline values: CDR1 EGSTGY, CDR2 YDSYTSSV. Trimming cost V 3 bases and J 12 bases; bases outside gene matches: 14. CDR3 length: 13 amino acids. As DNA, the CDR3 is TGTGCCACCTGGGATCTCACACAGAGAGGGAAACTCTTT. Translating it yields CATWDLTQRGKLF.

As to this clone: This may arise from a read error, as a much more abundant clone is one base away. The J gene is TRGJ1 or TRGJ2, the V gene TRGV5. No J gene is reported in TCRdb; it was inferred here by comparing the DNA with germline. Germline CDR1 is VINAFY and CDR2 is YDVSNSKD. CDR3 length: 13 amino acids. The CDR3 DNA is TGTGCCGCCTGGGACATGGGCGATTATAAGAAACTCTTT. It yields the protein CAAWDMGDYKKLF.

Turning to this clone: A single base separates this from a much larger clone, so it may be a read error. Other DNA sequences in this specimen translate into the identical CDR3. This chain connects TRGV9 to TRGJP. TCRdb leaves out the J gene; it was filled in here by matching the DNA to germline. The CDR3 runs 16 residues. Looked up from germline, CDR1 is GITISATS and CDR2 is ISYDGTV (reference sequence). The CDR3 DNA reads TGTGCCTTGTGGGAGGTGCAAGAGTTGGGCAAGAAAATCAAGGTATTT. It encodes CALWEVQELGKKIKVF.

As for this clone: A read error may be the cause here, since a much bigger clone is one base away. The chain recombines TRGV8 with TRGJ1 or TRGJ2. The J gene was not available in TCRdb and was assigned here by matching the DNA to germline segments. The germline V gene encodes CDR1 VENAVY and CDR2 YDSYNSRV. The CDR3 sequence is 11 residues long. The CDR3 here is CAIWEYYKKLF. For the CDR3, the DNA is TGTGCCATCTGGGAGTATTATAAGAAACTCTTT.

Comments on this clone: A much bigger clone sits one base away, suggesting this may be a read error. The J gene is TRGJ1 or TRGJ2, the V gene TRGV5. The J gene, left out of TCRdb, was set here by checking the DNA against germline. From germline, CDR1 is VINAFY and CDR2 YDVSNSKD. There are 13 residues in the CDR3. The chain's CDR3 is CATWDMGDYEKLF. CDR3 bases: TGTGCCACCTGGGACATGGGCGATTATGAGAAACTCTTT.

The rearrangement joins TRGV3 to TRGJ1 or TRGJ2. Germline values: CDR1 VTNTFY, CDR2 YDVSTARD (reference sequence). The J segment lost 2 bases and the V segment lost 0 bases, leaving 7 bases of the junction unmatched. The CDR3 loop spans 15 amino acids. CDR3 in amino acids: CATWDRPSDYYKKLF. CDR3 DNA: TGTGCCACCTGGGACAGGCCTTCGGATTATTATAAGAAACTCTTT.

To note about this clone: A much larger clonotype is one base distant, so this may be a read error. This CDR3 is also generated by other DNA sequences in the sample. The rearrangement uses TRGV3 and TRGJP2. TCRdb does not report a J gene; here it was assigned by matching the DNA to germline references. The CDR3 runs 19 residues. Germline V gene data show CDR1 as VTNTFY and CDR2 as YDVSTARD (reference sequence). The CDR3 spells CATWDRSKVRIGGDWIKTF. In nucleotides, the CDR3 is TGCGCCACCTGGGACAGGTCAAAAGTTCGGATCGGGGGTGATTGGATCAAGACGTTT.

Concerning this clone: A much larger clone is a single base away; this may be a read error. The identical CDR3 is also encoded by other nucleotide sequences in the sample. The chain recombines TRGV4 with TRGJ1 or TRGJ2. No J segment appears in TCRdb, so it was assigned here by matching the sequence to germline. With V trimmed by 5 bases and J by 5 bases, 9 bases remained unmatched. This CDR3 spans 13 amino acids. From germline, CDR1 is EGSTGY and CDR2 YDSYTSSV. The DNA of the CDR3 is TGTGCCACCTGGGGTGGTCCTAATTATAAGAAACTCTTT. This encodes CATWGGPNYKKLF.

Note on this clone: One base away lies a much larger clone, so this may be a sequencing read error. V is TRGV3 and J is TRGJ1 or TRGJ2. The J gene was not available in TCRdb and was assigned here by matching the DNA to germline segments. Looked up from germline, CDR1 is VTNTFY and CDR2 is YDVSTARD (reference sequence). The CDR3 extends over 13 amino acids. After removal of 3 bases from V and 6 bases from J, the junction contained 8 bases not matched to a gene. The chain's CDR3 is CATWDGRAYKKLF. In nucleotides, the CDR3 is TGTGCCACCTGGGACGGGCGCGCTTATAAGAAACTCTTT.

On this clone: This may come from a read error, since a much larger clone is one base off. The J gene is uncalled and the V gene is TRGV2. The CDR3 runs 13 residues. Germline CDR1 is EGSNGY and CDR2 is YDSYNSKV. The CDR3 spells CATWDGQSYKKLF. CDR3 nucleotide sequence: TGTGCCACCTGGGACGGGCAGAGCTATAAGAAGCTCTTT.

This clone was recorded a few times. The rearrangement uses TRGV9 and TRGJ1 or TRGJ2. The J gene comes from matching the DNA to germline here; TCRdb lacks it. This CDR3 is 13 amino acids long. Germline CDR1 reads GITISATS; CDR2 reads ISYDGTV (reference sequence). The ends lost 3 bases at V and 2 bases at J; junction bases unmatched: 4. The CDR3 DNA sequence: TGTGCCTTGTGGGAGTCTTATTATTATAAGAAACTCTTT. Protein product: CALWESYYYKKLF.

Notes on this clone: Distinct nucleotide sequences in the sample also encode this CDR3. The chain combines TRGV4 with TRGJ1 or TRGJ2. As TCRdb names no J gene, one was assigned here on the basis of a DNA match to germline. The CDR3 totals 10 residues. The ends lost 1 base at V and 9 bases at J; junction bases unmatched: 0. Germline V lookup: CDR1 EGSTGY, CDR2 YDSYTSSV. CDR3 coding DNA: TGTGCCACCTGGGATGGTAAGAAACTCTTT. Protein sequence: CATWDGKKLF.

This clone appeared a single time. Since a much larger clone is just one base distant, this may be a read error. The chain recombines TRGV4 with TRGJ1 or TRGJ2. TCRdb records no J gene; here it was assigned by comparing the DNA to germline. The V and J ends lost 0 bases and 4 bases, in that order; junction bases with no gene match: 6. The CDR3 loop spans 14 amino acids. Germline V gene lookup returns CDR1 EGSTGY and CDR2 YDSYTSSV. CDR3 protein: CATWDGSPYYKKLF. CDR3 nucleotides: TGTGCCACCTGGGATGGGTCTCCATATTATAAGAAACTCTTT.

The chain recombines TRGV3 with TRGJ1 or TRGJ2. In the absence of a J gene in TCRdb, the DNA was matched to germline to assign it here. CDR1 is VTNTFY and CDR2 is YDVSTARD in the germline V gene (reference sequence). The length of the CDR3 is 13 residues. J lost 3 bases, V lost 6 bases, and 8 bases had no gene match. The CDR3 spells CATWYWLYYKKLF. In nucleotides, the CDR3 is TGTGCCACCTGGTACTGGCTTTATTATAAGAAACTCTTT.

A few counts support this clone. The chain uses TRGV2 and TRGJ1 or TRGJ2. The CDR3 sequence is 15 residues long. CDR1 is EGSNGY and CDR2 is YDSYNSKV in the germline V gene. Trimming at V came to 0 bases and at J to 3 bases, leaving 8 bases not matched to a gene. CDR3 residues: CATWDGPPIYYKKLF. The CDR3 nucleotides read TGTGCCACCTGGGACGGGCCGCCAATTTATTATAAGAAACTCTTT.

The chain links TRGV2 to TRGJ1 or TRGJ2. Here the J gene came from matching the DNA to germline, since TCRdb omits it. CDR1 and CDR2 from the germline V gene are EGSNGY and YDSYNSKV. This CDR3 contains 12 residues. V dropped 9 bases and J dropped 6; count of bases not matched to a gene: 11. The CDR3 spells CATGYGRYKKLF. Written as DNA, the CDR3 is TGTGCCACCGGGTACGGGCGTTATAAGAAACTCTTT.

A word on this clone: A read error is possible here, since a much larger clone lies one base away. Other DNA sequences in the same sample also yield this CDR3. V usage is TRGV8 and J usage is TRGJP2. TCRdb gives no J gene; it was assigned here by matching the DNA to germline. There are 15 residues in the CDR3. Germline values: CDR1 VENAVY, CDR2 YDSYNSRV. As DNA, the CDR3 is TGTGCCACCTGGGTCTCTCATAGTAGCGATTGGATCAAGACGTTT. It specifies CATWVSHSSDWIKTF.

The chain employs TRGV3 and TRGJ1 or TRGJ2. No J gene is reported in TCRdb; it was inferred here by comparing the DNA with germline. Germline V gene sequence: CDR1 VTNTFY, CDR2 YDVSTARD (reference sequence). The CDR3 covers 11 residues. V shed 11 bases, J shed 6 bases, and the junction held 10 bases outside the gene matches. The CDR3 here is CASGDSYKKLF. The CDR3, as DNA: TGTGCCAGCGGGGACTCTTATAAGAAACTCTTT.

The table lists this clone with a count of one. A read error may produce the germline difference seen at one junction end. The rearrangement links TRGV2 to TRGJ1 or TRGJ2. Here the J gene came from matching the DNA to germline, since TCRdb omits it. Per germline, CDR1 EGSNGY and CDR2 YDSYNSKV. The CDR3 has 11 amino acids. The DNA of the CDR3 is TGTGCCGCCTGGTATTATTATAAGAAACTCTTT. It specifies CAAWYYYKKLF.

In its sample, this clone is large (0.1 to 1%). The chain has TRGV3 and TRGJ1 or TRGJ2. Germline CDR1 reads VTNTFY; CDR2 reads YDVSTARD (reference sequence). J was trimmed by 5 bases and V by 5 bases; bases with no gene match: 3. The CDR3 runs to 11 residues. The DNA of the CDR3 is TGTGCCACCTGGGGTAATTATAAGAAACTCTTT. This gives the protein CATWGNYKKLF.